Listed below are T cell receptor beta chains from one sample, sequenced in a study of vaccination effects on CD4 cells after COVID-19. These TCRs are of unknown antigen specificity. The method was immunoSEQ multiplex PCR; TCRdb's version includes in-frame clones alone and lacks a portion of them. The table lists 25,000 to 35,000 clones, less than 85% of them singletons, with roughly a tenth in the top ten. The specimen comprised CD4+ T cells from PBMCs cultured with HCoV-NL63 spike peptides, sampled after COVID-19 vaccination. These TCRs come from a human donor who received a COVID-19 vaccine. The CDR3 runs from the conserved cysteine through the conserved F or W. The D gene is left open where the match is weak. Where a row states a size, it is once, few, many or the class of an expanded clone; other rows omit it.

.,TRBJ1-2,TRBV5-6,.,CASSLEAGGGYTF,TGTGCCAGCAGCTTGGAGGCAGGAGGAGGCTACACCTTC
.,TRBJ2-1,TRBV12-3/TRBV12-4,.,CASSFEGRAEQFF,TGTGCCAGCAGTTTTGAGGGACGGGCTGAGCAGTTCTTC
.,TRBJ1-4,TRBV13,.,CASSLTGSATNEKLFF,TGTGCCAGCAGCTTAACAGGTTCTGCAACTAATGAAAAACTGTTTTTT
few,TRBJ1-2,TRBV29-1,.,CSVETGFNYGYTF,TGCAGCGTTGAAACAGGATTCAACTATGGCTACACCTTC
once,TRBJ2-5,TRBV5-4,.,CASSLSSRGDVETQYF,TGTGCCAGCAGCTTGTCAAGTCGAGGGGACGTAGAGACCCAGTACTTC
.,TRBJ1-2,TRBV6-2/TRBV6-3,.,CASSYRGQFGYTF,TGTGCCAGCAGTTACCGCGGACAGTTTGGCTACACCTTC
.,TRBJ1-1,TRBV5-1,TRBD1,CASSSGTGNMNTEAFF,TGCGCCAGCAGCTCAGGGACAGGGAATATGAACACTGAAGCTTTCTTT
medium-sized,TRBJ2-7,TRBV3-1/TRBV3-2,TRBD1,CASSVTRGRGEQYF,TGTGCCAGCAGCGTTACCAGGGGGCGAGGCGAGCAGTACTTC
.,TRBJ2-7,TRBV19,TRBD2,CASSIGGYEQYF,TGTGCCAGTAGTATCGGGGGGTACGAGCAGTACTTC
.,TRBJ1-1,TRBV6-5,.,CASRYNTEAFF,TGTGCCAGCAGATATAACACTGAAGCTTTCTTT
.,TRBJ2-3,TRBV7-2,TRBD2,CASSSLAGFTDTQYF,TGTGCCAGCAGCTCCCTAGCGGGGTTCACAGATACGCAGTATTTT
.,TRBJ1-5,TRBV10-3,.,CAISDQGNQPQHF,TGTGCCATCAGTGACCAGGGTAATCAGCCCCAGCATTTT
.,TRBJ2-1,TRBV5-1,TRBD2,CASSFSGGNNEQFF,TGCGCCAGCAGCTTTAGCGGGGGAAATAATGAGCAGTTCTTC
.,TRBJ2-2,TRBV10-1,.,CASSDSLLGGELFF,TGCGCCAGCAGTGACAGTTTATTGGGCGGGGAGCTGTTTTTT
few,TRBJ2-5,TRBV7-8,.,CASGPGARGETQYF,TGTGCCAGCGGCCCCGGGGCACGGGGGGAGACCCAGTACTTC
.,TRBJ1-5,TRBV6-5,.,CASSGQNNQPQHF,TGTGCCAGCAGCGGACAGAATAATCAGCCCCAGCATTTT
.,TRBJ1-1,TRBV11-3,.,CASSSSGVNTEAFF,TGTGCCAGCAGCTCCTCAGGAGTCAACACTGAAGCTTTCTTT